This T cell receptor (beta chain) was retrieved from a study of control samples from healthy donors and cancer patients. Trimming shortened V by 4 bases and J by 2 bases, and 9 bases separated the two germline ends. Germline CDR1 is LNHDA and CDR2 is SQIVND (reference sequence). The CDR3 is 14 amino acids. A few counts support this clone. Assay used: immunoSEQ multiplex PCR; TCRdb lists only in-frame clones, some missing. Seen here are fewer than 130,000 clones, around 87% observed once, and the top ten hold around 3.5%. The TCR sequence derives from a woman aged 60-75 years with lung cancer. This rearrangement joins TRBV19 to TRBJ1-3, with D unclear. The sequenced sample consisted of PBMCs. The CDR3 DNA follows: TGTGCCAGTAGTACGACGGATGCTGGAAACACCATATATTTT. Its translation: CASSTTDAGNTIYF.